The 5 T cell receptor beta chains listed next were all sequenced from one sample in a study of control samples from healthy donors and cancer patients. Sequencing used immunoSEQ multiplex PCR; TCRdb keeps in-frame clones, though not all of them. This sample has 150,000 to 180,000 clones; around 96% occur once, and the top ten carry approximately 5.7%. Sequenced sample: blood. The source of these receptors is a man in his forties in good health.

This rearrangement joins TRBV6-4 to TRBJ1-1; D is undetermined. This CDR3 contains 13 residues. Deletions cut 11 bases from V and 1 base from J, with 14 bases between. Germline V gives CDR1 MRHNA, CDR2 SNTAGT. This CDR3 is CAGLNRGNTEAFF. The DNA of the CDR3 is TGTGCCGGCCTGAACCGGGGGAACACTGAAGCTTTCTTT.

The chain links TRBV30 to TRBJ1-6, with 9 bases lining up with TRBD1. The CDR3 length is 16 residues. Losses at the gene ends were 3 bases for V and 10 bases for J; bases not matched to a gene: 13. Germline CDR1 and CDR2: GTSNPN and SVGIG (reference sequence). The CDR3 spells CAWSLSGQGRFSPLHF. The CDR3 bases are TGTGCCTGGAGCCTATCGGGACAGGGAAGATTCTCACCCCTCCACTTT.

This clone was found once. This chain links TRBV7-2 with TRBJ1-6; the D is unclear. The V end lost 2 bases, the J end lost 10 bases, and 12 bases lay between the germline ends. The CDR3 spans 14 residues. Germline values: CDR1 SGHTA, CDR2 FQGNSA. This CDR3 is CASSLLALGSPLHF. Written as DNA, the CDR3 is TGTGCCAGCAGCTTACTGGCGCTAGGGTCACCCCTCCACTTT.

In this sample, this clone turned up once. The chain has TRBV2 and TRBJ2-7; D possibly uses TRBD1 or TRBD2 (5 bases each). The CDR3 consists of 17 residues. V lost 2 bases, J lost 6 bases, and 23 bases lay in between. Germline lookup yields CDR1 SNHLY and CDR2 FYNNEI. The CDR3 DNA is TGTGCCAGCAGTGAATGGGCCTTTGGGGGACGGCAGGGCGAGCAGTACTTC. Its translation is CASSEWAFGGRQGEQYF.

The chain couples TRBV7-2 to TRBJ2-6; the D gene is possibly TRBD2 (6 bases). Germline CDR1 is SGHTA and CDR2 is FQGNSA. V was clipped by 3 bases and J by 1 base, with 16 bases between them. The CDR3 spans 18 residues. As DNA, the CDR3 is TGTGCCAGCAGCTTGGGGGGTAGGACTCGGTCTGGGGCCAACGTCCTGACTTTC. Translation gives CASSLGGRTRSGANVLTF.